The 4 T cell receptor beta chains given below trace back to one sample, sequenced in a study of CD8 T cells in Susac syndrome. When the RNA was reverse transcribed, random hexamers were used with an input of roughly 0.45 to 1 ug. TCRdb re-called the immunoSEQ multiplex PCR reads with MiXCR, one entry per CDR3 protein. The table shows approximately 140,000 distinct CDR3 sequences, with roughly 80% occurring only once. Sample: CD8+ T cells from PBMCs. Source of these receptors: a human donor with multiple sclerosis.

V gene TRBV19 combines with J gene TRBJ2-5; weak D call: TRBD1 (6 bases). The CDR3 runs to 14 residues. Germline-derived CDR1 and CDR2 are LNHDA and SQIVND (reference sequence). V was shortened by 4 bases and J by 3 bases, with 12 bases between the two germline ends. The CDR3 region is CASSKPGQEETQYF. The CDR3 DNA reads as TGTGCCAGTAGTAAACCGGGACAAGAAGAGACCCAGTACTTC. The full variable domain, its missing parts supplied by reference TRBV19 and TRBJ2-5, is DGGITQSPKYLFRKEGQNVTLSCEQNLNHDAMYWYRQDPGQGLRLIYYSQIVNDFQKGDIAEGYSVSREKKESFPLTVTSAQKNPTAFYLCASSKPGQEETQYFGPGTRLLVL.

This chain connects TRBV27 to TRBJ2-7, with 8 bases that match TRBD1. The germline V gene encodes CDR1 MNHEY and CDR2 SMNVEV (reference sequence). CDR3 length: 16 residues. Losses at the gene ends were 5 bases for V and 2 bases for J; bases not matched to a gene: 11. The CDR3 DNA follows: TGTGCCAGCAGTGCCCGGACAGGGAGTGGGACCTACGAGCAGTACTTC. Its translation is CASSARTGSGTYEQYF.

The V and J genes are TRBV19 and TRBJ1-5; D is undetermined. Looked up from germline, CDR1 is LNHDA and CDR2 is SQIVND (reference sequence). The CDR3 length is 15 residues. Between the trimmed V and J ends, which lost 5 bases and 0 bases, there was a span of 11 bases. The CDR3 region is CASSVGSRSNQPQHF. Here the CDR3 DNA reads TGTGCCAGTAGTGTGGGGAGCCGTAGCAATCAGCCCCAGCATTTT.

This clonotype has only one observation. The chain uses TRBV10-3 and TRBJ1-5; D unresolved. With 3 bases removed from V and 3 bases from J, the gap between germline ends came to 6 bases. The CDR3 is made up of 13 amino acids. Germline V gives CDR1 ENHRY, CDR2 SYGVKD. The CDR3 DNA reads TGTGCCATCAGTGAAGGTTTCAATCAGCCCCAGCATTTT. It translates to CAISEGFNQPQHF.